The 23 T cell receptor beta chains given below trace back to one sample, sequenced in a study of CD8+ T cells in alopecia areata. Extracted from the samples, RNA was reverse transcribed into cDNA to serve as the sequencing template. The repertoire was sequenced with immunoSEQ multiplex PCR; TCRdb's copy has only in-frame clones and lacks some. The sample contains about 210,000 clones, 40% to 55% of which appear only once. Treatment meaning: oral pan-JAK inhibitor, 5-10 mg twice daily. The sample here was CD4+ T cells sorted from blood, taken at approximately week 36, from a patient treated with tofacitinib. These TCRs come from a human donor with alopecia areata.

This clone was seen more than once but under ten times. The CDR3 loop reads CSVGIGTDQPQHF. The CDR3 bases are TGCAGCGTTGGAATTGGGACAGATCAGCCCCAGCATTTT. The chain carries TRBV29-1 and TRBJ1-5; the match to TRBD1 covers 7 bases. This CDR3 comprises 13 residues. In germline, CDR1 is SQVTM, CDR2 ANQGSEA. With 4 bases clipped from V and 5 bases from J, the junction kept 5 bases outside the gene matches.

The chain recombines TRBV6-5 with TRBJ2-5; TRBD2 might be the D (5 bases). CDR1 MNHEY and CDR2 SVGAGI come from the germline V gene. This CDR3 is built from 16 residues. V lost 0 bases and J lost 5, with 16 bases in between. CDR3 in amino acids: CASSYSLSRGAETQYF. The DNA of the CDR3 is TGTGCCAGCAGTTACTCGCTCTCACGGGGAGCGGAGACCCAGTACTTC.

The chain uses TRBV30 and TRBJ2-5, with unresolved D. Trimming shortened V by 2 bases and J by 4 bases, and 8 bases separated the two germline ends. From germline, CDR1 is GTSNPN and CDR2 SVGIG (reference sequence). CDR3 length equals 12 residues. The CDR3 DNA reads TGTGCCTGGAGTTTCGTAACAGAGACCCAGTACTTC. This gives the protein CAWSFVTETQYF.

V is TRBV10-3 and J is TRBJ2-2, with TRBD1 as a possible D gene (6 bases). V lost 6 bases, J lost 1 base, and 6 bases lay in between. Germline CDR1 ENHRY, CDR2 SYGVKD. This CDR3 is built from 13 residues. CDR3 in amino acids: CAIRDRNTGELFF. CDR3 nucleotide sequence: TGTGCCATCAGGGACAGGAACACCGGGGAGCTGTTTTTT.

This clone was seen a few times. The V gene is TRBV5-6, the J gene TRBJ2-1; D is undetermined. The germline V and J ends were trimmed by 0 bases and 12 bases, with 13 bases remaining between them. The CDR3 has 13 amino acids. Germline-derived CDR1 and CDR2 are SGHDT and YYEEEE. The CDR3 region has the DNA TGTGCCAGCAGCTTGGGTCAGAGACAAGGGCAGTTCTTC. It codes for CASSLGQRQGQFF. The variable domain in full, completed from reference TRBV5-6 and TRBJ2-1, reads DAGVTQSPTHLIKTRGQQVTLRCSPKSGHDTVSWYQQALGQGPQFIFQYYEEEERQRGNFPDRFSGHQFPNYSSELNVNALLLGDSALYLCASSLGQRQGQFFGPGTRLTVL.

This clone was observed once. The V and J genes are TRBV4-1 and TRBJ2-7, with unresolved D. CDR1 and CDR2 (germline): MGHRA, YSYEKL. CDR3 size: 13 residues. Trimming left V 0 bases short and J 6 bases short, with 9 bases between. DNA for the CDR3: TGCGCCAGCAGCCAAGAAGGGTGGTTCGAGCAGTACTTC. Its translation: CASSQEGWFEQYF.

The chain uses TRBV25-1 and TRBJ1-2; D is uncertain. The V gene lost 3 bases and the J gene lost 4 bases, with 18 bases spanning the gap. The CDR3 extends over 16 amino acids. Germline V lookup: CDR1 MGHDK, CDR2 SYGVNS. CDR3 nucleotides: TGTGCCAGCAGTGACCAACGACCGGGTGGTCTCTATGGCTACACCTTC. It encodes CASSDQRPGGLYGYTF.

This clone was detected only a few times. The chain combines TRBV4-3 with TRBJ2-1; 12 bases map to TRBD2. Germline V CDR1 and CDR2: LGHNA, YSLEER. The J segment lost 9 bases and the V segment lost 0 bases, leaving 6 bases of the junction unmatched. CDR3 size: 16 residues. The CDR3 DNA is TGCGCCAGCAGCCAAGAAAGACTAGCGGGAGCCAGTGAGCAGTTCTTC. This encodes CASSQERLAGASEQFF.

This clone was detected only a few times. This chain joins TRBV30 and TRBJ1-3; D ambiguous. The germline CDR1 and CDR2 sequences are GTSNPN and SVGIG (reference sequence). The CDR3 spans 15 residues. Trimming stripped 0 bases from V and 2 bases from J, with 11 bases between. CDR3 bases: TGTGCCTGGAGTGTACTGGCAGTGACTGGAAACACCATATATTTT. As protein: CAWSVLAVTGNTIYF. Complete variable domain (other parts from reference TRBV30 and TRBJ1-3): SQTIHQWPATLVQPVGSPLSLECTVEGTSNPNLYWYRQAAGRGLQLLFYSVGIGQISSEVPQNLSASRPQDRQFILSSKKLLLSDSGFYLCAWSVLAVTGNTIYFGEGSWLTVV.

The gene calls are TRBV7-2 and TRBJ2-4; the D call may be TRBD1 or TRBD2 (5 bases each). Looked up from germline, CDR1 is SGHTA and CDR2 is FQGNSA. This CDR3 spans 14 amino acids. The V end was cut by 4 bases, the J end by 7 bases, with 14 bases between. CDR3 DNA: TGTGCCAGCAGCTCCGGGGACGTTTTCAACATTCAGTACTTC. It is translated as CASSSGDVFNIQYF.

The V call is TRBV5-1, the J call TRBJ2-3; D is unresolved. Germline V CDR1 and CDR2: SGHRS, YFSETQ. CDR3 length: 15 residues. Trimming stripped 1 base from V and 2 bases from J, with 11 bases between. CDR3 loop: CASSLREWSTDTQYF. The DNA for the CDR3 is TGCGCCAGCAGCTTGAGGGAATGGTCCACAGATACGCAGTATTTT.

This clone was found a few times. The rearrangement uses TRBV6-1 and TRBJ1-2; 7 bases are shared with TRBD1. J lost 5 bases, V lost 1 base, and 10 bases had no gene match. CDR1 and CDR2 (germline): MNHNS, SASEGT. This CDR3 contains 16 residues. The CDR3 here is CASSEVFWTGDYGYTF. CDR3 sequence (DNA): TGTGCCAGCAGTGAAGTGTTTTGGACAGGAGATTATGGCTACACCTTC.

The rearrangement links TRBV27 to TRBJ2-7; TRBD2 matches 10 bases. Germline CDR1 MNHEY, CDR2 SMNVEV (reference sequence). The junction had 5 bases not matched to a gene; V was cut back by 6 bases and J by 3 bases. The CDR3 spans 14 residues. CDR3 region: CASSPSGGRYEQYF. The CDR3 nucleotides are TGTGCCAGCAGCCCTAGCGGGGGACGCTACGAGCAGTACTTC.

The chain is built from TRBV5-1 and TRBJ2-7, with unresolved D. The germline gives CDR1 SGHRS, CDR2 YFSETQ. The ends were cut back, 2 bases at V and 5 bases at J, with 14 bases in the middle. This CDR3 is built from 14 residues. The CDR3 region is CASSLYLREDEQYF. CDR3 DNA sequence: TGCGCCAGCAGCTTATACTTAAGGGAAGACGAGCAGTACTTC. The full variable domain, with the rest looked up from reference TRBV5-1 and TRBJ2-7, is KAGVTQTPRYLIKTRGQQVTLSCSPISGHRSVSWYQQTPGQGLQFLFEYFSETQRNKGNFPGRFSGRQFSNSRSEMNVSTLELGDSALYLCASSLYLREDEQYFGPGTRLTVT.

The genes are TRBV6-5 and TRBJ1-1; no reliable D call. Deletions cut 0 bases from V and 6 bases from J, with 14 bases between. The CDR3 runs 15 residues. Germline V lookup: CDR1 MNHEY, CDR2 SVGAGI. The CDR3 nucleotides read TGTGCCAGCAGTTACTCGTCCCCTCGGGTCGCTGAAGCTTTCTTT. It codes for CASSYSSPRVAEAFF.

The V call is TRBV10-1, the J call TRBJ2-3; 7 positions agree with TRBD2. After removal of 6 bases from V and 0 bases from J, the junction contained 6 bases not matched to a gene. This CDR3 comprises 15 residues. Germline CDR1 and CDR2: WNHNN and SYGVQD (reference sequence). The CDR3 reads CASRASGQSTDTQYF. In DNA, the CDR3 is TGCGCCAGCAGGGCTAGCGGACAAAGCACAGATACGCAGTATTTT.

This clone was seen a few times. The genes are TRBV29-1 and TRBJ2-2, with D possibly being TRBD1 or TRBD2 (6 bases each). Trimming shortened V by 6 bases and J by 7 bases, and 18 bases separated the two germline ends. Germline-derived CDR1 and CDR2 are SQVTM and ANQGSEA. The CDR3 runs 14 residues. The CDR3 nucleotides read TGCAGCGTCGGGGGCGCGGAGTCGGTCGGGGAGCTGTTTTTT. Encoded protein: CSVGGAESVGELFF.

This clone occurred a few times. The rearrangement joins TRBV13 to TRBJ2-1; D possibly matches TRBD1 or TRBD2 (5 bases each). Germline V gives CDR1 PRHDT, CDR2 FYEKMQ (reference sequence). Trimming cost V 5 bases and J 10 bases, with 12 bases left between them. This CDR3 region has 12 residues. CDR3: CASSGGEVEQFF. In DNA form, the CDR3 reads TGTGCCAGCAGCGGGGGAGAGGTCGAGCAGTTCTTC.

The chain has TRBV7-8 and TRBJ2-1, with D tentatively TRBD2 (5 bases). V lost 3 bases, J lost 2 bases, and 11 bases lay in between. The V gene's germline CDR1 is SGHVS and CDR2 FQNEAQ. The CDR3 covers 15 residues. Here the CDR3 DNA reads TGTGCCAGCAGCTTTTTCCTAGCAGCCTACAATGAGCAGTTCTTC. The encoded protein is CASSFFLAAYNEQFF.

This clone was observed a handful of times. This chain uses TRBV28 with TRBJ2-5; 11 positions agree with TRBD2. The CDR3 is made up of 14 amino acids. Unmatched junction bases numbered 7, after V lost 7 bases and J lost 6 bases. In germline, CDR1 is MDHEN, CDR2 SYDVKM. CDR3 nucleotide sequence: TGTGCCAGCACCGCACTAGCGGGAGTCAAGACCCAGTACTTC. It is translated as CASTALAGVKTQYF.

In regard to this clone: At one of its ends the junction is not consistent with the germline gene, which may arise from a read error. V is TRBV14 and J is TRBJ2-5; 9 bases line up with TRBD2. The CDR3 runs 15 residues. CDR1 is SGHDN, CDR2 FVKESK, per germline. The CDR3 reads CASSQGLAAVLPLNF. The CDR3, as DNA: TGTGCCAGCAGCCAAGGACTAGCGGCGGTTTTACCCTTGAACTTC.

The chain employs TRBV13 and TRBJ2-1; TRBD2 might be the D (5 bases). The V and J ends lost 2 bases and 4 bases respectively, with 12 bases between them. CDR3 length equals 15 residues. Looked up from germline, CDR1 is PRHDT and CDR2 is FYEKMQ (reference sequence). The CDR3, as DNA: TGTGCCAGCAGCTTACGGCACCCGGGGTACAATGAGCAGTTCTTC. Translated, it gives CASSLRHPGYNEQFF.

This clone was detected once. The chain couples TRBV6-6 to TRBJ2-7; D gene uncertain. The CDR3 is 12 amino acids. V was cut by 4 bases and J by 3 bases, with 7 bases left in between. Germline V gene lookup returns CDR1 MNHNY and CDR2 SVGAGI (reference sequence). The CDR3: CASSFRVYEQYF. The CDR3 DNA is TGTGCCAGCAGTTTTCGAGTCTACGAGCAGTACTTC.